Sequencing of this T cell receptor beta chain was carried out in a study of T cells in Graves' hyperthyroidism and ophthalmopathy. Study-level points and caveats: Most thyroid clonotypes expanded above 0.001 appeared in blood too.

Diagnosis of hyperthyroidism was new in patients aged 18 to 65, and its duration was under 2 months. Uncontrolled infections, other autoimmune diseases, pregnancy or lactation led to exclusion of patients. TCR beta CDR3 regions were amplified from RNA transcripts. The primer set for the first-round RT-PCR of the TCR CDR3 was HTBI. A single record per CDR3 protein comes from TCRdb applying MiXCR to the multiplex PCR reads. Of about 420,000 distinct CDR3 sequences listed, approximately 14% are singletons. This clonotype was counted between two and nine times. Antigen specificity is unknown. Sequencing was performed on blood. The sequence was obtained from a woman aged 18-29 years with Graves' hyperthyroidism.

DNA for the CDR3: TGCGCCAGCAGCCCAGAAGGCCTCCAAGAGACCCAGTACTTC. Translating gives CASSPEGLQETQYF. The rearrangement links TRBV4-1 to TRBJ2-5; D uncertain. The CDR3 has 14 amino acids. The V end lost 4 bases, the J end lost 1 base, and 10 bases lay between the germline ends. CDR1 MGHRA and CDR2 YSYEKL come from the germline V gene.